These 3 T cell receptor beta chains were sequenced from one sample in a study of cytomegalovirus exposure and HLA in healthy donors. PCR primers comprised 60 Vbeta and 13 Jbeta primers. Sequenced by immunoSEQ multiplex PCR; TCRdb stores in-frame clones only, minus some. The table has 120,000 or so clones, about four fifths seen once. The material sequenced was PBMCs. Receptors originate from a woman aged 40 to 49 in good health and CMV-seropositive.

The chain joins TRBV30 to TRBJ1-2, with D perhaps matching TRBD1 (5 bases). The germline CDR1 and CDR2 sequences are GTSNPN and SVGIG (reference sequence). V lost 3 bases and J lost 0, with 17 bases in between. The CDR3 extends over 16 amino acids. CDR3 protein: CAWRDTRQPANYGYTF. The CDR3 DNA follows: TGTGCCTGGAGGGACACTCGACAGCCAGCTAACTATGGCTACACCTTC.

The V gene is TRBV27, the J gene TRBJ1-1; the match to TRBD1 covers 9 bases. The CDR3 runs to 14 residues. Trimming took 1 base from V and 5 from J; bases not matched to a gene: 2. Germline CDR1 and CDR2: MNHEY and SMNVEV (reference sequence). CDR3 coding DNA: TGTGCCAGCAGTTTATATGGACAGGGGACTGAAGCTTTCTTT. It translates to CASSLYGQGTEAFF.

This chain connects TRBV6-4 to TRBJ2-1; no reliable D call. The CDR3 sequence is 15 residues long. CDR1 and CDR2 from the germline V gene are MRHNA and SNTAGT. With 2 bases removed from V and 0 bases from J, the gap between germline ends came to 8 bases. In nucleotides, the CDR3 is TGTGCCAGCAGTGACGGCTCAGACTCCTACAATGAGCAGTTCTTC. It is translated as CASSDGSDSYNEQFF.